A single sample is the source of the 5 T cell receptor beta chains below, sequenced in a study of Ad26.COV2.S vaccination and SARS-CoV-2 variants. The assay was immunoSEQ multiplex PCR, and TCRdb's table has in-frame clones only and misses some. The data hold hundreds of thousands of clones, with over 75% observed a single time. Treatment given: some 19 received Ad26.COV2.S at low or high dose, single or two shots; about 5 received placebo; per-sample allocation not given. The samples were gathered on day 63 after the first injection of vaccine or placebo. The sample in question was peripheral blood, obtained in a trial of Ad26.COV2.S vaccine versus placebo. These receptors came from a person between 18 and 59 years old who received the Ad26.COV2.S COVID-19 vaccine or a placebo.

The chain links TRBV11-2 to TRBJ1-6; the D is unclear. Trimming pared 3 bases from V and 8 bases from J, leaving 11 bases between. The CDR3 runs 14 residues. Germline V gene data show CDR1 as SGHAT and CDR2 as FQNNGV. The CDR3 loop reads CASSLETGYSPLHF. The CDR3 DNA reads TGTGCCAGCAGCTTGGAAACCGGTTATTCACCCCTCCACTTT.

The gene calls are TRBV3-1 (or the pseudogene TRBV3-2) and TRBJ1-2; no clear D gene. Germline-derived CDR1 and CDR2 are LGHDT and YNNKEL (reference sequence). The CDR3 covers 14 residues. V lost 0 bases and J lost 5, with 10 bases in between. Here the CDR3 DNA reads TGTGCCAGCAGCCAAGATCAGGCGGATTATGGCTACACCTTC. Protein: CASSQDQADYGYTF.

The chain carries TRBV20-1 and TRBJ1-1; D gene unclear. V lost 3 bases and J 0 bases, leaving 5 bases between the germline ends. The CDR3 is 12 amino acids. In germline, CDR1 is DFQATT, CDR2 SNEGSKA (reference sequence). The CDR3 here is CSASAVNTEAFF. CDR3 nucleotide sequence: TGCAGTGCTAGTGCGGTGAACACTGAAGCTTTCTTT.

A remark on this clone: The junction shows a germline mismatch at one end, possibly a read error. The CDR3 reads CASSLGQGDVF. DNA of the CDR3: TGTGCCAGCAGCCTGGGACAGGGTGATGTCTTC. The chain has TRBV6-2 or TRBV6-3 and TRBJ2-7, with TRBD1 identical over 9 bases. Germline-derived CDR1 and CDR2 are MNHEY and SVGEGT. The CDR3 extends over 11 amino acids.

V and J are TRBV4-3 and TRBJ2-7; TRBD2 agrees at 7 bases. The CDR3 has 15 amino acids. V was clipped by 0 bases and J by 3 bases; unmatched bases: 5. The germline V gene has CDR1 LGHNA and CDR2 YSLEER. The chain's CDR3 is CASSQDVGGSYEQYF. The CDR3 DNA reads as TGCGCCAGCAGCCAAGATGTGGGGGGGAGCTACGAGCAGTACTTC.